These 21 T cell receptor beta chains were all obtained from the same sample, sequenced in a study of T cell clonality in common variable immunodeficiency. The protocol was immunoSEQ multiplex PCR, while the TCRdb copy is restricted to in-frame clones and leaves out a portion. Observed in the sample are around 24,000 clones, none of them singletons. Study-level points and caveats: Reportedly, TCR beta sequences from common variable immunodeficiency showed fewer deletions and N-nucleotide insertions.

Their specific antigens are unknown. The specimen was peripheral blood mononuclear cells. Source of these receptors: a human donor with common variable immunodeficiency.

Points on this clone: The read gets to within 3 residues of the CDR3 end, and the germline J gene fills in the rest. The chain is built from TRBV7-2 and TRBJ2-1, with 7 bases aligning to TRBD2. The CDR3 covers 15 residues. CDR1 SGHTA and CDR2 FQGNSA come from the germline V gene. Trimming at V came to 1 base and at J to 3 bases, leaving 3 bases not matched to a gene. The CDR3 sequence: CASSLGGGFYNEQFF. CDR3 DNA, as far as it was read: TGTGCCAGCAGCTTAGGGGGGGGGTTCTACAATGAG.

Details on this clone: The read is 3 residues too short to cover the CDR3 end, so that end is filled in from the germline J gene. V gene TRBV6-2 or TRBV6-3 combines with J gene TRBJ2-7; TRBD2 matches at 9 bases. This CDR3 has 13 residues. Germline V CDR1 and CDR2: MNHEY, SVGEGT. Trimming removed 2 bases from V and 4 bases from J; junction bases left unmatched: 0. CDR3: CASSYLAGYEQYF. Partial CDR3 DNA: TGTGCCAGCAGTTACCTAGCGGGGTACGAG.

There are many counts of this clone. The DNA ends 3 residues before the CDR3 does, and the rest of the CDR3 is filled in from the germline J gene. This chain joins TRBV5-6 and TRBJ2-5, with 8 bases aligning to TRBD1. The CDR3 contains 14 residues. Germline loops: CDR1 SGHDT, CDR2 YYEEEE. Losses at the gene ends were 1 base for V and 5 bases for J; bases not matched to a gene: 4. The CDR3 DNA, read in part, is TGTGCCAGCAGCTTGCGACAGGGGCAGGAGACC. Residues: CASSLRQGQET. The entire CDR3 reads CASSLRQGQETQYF.

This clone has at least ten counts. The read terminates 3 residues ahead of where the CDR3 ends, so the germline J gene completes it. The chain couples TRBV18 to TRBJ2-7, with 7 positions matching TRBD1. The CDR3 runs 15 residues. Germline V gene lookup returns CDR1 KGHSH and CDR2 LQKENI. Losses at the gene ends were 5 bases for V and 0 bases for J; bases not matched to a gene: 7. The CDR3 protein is CASSAFGQVSYEQYF. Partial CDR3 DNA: TGTGCCAGCTCAGCTTTCGGACAGGTCTCCTACGAG.

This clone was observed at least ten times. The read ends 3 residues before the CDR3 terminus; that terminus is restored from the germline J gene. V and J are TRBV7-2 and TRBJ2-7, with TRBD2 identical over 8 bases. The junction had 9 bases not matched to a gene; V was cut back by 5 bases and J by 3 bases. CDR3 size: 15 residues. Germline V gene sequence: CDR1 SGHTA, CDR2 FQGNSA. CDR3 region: CASSANGGASYEQYF. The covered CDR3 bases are TGTGCCAGCAGCGCTAACGGGGGGGCGAGCTACGAG.

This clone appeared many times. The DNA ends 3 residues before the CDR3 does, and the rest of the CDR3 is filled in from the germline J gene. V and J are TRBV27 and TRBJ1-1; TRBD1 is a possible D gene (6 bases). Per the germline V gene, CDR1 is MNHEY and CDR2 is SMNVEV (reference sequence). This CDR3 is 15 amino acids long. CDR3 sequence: CASSSRTAPVARAFF. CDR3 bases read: TGTGCCAGCAGTTCCAGGACAGCTCCCGTGGCAAGA.

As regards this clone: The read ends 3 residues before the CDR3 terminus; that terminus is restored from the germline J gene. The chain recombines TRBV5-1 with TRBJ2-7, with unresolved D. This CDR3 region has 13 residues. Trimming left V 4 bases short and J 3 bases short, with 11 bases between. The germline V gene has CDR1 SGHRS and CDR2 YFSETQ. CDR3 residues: CASSPPTSYEQYF. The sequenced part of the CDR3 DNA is TGCGCCAGCAGCCCGCCCACCAGCTACGAG.

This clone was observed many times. The CDR3 bases that were read are TGTGCCAGCAGCTTAGGTAGCGGGGGGGATACG. Amino acid sequence: CASSLGSGGDT. The whole CDR3 sequence is CASSLGSGGDTQYF. The chain uses TRBV7-2 and TRBJ2-3; 10 bases match TRBD2. The read finishes 3 residues shy of the CDR3 end, and the germline J gene is used to complete it. The CDR3 runs to 14 residues. With V trimmed by 1 base and J by 6 bases, 1 base remained unmatched. Germline loops: CDR1 SGHTA, CDR2 FQGNSA.

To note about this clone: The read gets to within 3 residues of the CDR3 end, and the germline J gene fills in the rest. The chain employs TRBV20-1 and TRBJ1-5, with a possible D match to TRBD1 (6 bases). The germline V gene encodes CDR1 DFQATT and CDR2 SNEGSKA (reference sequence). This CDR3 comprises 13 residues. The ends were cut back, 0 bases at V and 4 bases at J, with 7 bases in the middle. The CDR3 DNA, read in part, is TGCAGTGCTAGAGATGACAGGAATCAGCCC. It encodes CSARDDRNQP. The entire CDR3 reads CSARDDRNQPQHF.

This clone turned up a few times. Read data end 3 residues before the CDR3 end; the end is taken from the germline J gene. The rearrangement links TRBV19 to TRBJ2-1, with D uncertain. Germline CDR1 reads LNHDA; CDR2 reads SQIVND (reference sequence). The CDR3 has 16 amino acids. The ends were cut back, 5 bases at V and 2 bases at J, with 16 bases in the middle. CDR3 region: CASSPRGESAYNEQFF. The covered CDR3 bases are TGTGCCAGTAGTCCCCGTGGCGAGAGCGCCTACAATGAG. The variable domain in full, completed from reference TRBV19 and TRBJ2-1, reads DGGITQSPKYLFRKEGQNVTLSCEQNLNHDAMYWYRQDPGQGLRLIYYSQIVNDFQKGDIAEGYSVSREKKESFPLTVTSAQKNPTAFYLCASSPRGESAYNEQFFGPGTRLTVL.

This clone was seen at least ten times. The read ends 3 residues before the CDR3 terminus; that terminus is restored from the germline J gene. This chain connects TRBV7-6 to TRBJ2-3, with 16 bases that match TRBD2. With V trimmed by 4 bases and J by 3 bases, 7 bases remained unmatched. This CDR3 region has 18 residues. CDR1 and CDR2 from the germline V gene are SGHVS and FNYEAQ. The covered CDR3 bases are TGTGCCAGCAGCTCGCGCCCGGGACTAGCGGGGGGGACAGATACG. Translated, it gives CASSSRPGLAGGTDT. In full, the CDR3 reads CASSSRPGLAGGTDTQYF.

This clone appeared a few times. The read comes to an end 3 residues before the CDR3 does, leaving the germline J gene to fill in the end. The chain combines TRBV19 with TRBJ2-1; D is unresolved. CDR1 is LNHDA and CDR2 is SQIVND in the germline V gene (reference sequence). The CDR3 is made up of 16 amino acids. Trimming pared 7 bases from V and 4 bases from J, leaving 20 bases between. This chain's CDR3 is CASTFSPTSRYNEQFF. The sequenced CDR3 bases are TGTGCCAGTACCTTTAGCCCCACCTCCCGTTACAATGAG.

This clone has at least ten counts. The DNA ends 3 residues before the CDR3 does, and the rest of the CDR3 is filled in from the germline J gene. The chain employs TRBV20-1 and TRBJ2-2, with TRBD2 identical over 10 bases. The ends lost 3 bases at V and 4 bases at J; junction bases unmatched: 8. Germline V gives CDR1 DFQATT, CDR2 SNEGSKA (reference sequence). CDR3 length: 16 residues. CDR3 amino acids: CSASASGGIGTGELFF. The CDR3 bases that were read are TGCAGTGCTAGTGCTAGCGGGGGCATCGGCACCGGGGAG.

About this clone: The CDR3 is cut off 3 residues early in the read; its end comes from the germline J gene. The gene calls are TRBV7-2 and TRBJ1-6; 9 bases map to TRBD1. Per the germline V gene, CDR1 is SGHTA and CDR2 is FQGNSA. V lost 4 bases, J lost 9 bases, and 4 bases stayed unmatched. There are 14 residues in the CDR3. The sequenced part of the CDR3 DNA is TGTGCCAGCAGCTCGACAGGGGGGAGTTCACCC. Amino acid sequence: CASSSTGGSSP. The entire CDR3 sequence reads CASSSTGGSSPLHF.

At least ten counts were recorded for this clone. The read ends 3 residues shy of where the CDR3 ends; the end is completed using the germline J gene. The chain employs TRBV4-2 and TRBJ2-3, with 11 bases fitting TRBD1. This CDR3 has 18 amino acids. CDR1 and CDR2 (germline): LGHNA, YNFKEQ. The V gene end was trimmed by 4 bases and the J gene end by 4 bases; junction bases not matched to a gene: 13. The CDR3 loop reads CASSLRNWGQGEADTQYF. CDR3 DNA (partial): TGTGCCAGCAGCCTGAGAAATTGGGGACAGGGGGAAGCAGATACG.

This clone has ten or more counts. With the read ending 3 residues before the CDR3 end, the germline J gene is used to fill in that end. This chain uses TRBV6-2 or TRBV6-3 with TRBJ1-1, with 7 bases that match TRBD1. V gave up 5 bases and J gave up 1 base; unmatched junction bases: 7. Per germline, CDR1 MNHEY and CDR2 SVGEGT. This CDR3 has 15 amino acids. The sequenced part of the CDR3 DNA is TGTGCCAGCAGTCCAACGAGGGACAGGAACACTGAA. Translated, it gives CASSPTRDRNTE. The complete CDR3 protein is CASSPTRDRNTEAFF.

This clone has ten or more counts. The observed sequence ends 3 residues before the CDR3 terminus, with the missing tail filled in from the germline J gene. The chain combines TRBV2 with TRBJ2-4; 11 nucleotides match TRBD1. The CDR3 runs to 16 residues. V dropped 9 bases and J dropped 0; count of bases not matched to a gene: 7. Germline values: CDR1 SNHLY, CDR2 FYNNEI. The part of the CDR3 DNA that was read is TGTGCCAGAAGGACAGGGGGCCTGCTAGCCAAAAACATT. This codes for CARRTGGLLAKNI. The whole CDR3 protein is CARRTGGLLAKNIQYF.

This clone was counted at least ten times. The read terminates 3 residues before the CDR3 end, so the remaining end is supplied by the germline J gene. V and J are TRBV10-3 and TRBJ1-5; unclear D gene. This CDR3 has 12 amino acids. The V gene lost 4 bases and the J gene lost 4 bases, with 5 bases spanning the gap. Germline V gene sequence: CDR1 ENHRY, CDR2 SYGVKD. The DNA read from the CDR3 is TGTGCCATCAGTGTCCCAAATCAGCCC. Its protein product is CAISVPNQP. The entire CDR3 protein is CAISVPNQPQHF.

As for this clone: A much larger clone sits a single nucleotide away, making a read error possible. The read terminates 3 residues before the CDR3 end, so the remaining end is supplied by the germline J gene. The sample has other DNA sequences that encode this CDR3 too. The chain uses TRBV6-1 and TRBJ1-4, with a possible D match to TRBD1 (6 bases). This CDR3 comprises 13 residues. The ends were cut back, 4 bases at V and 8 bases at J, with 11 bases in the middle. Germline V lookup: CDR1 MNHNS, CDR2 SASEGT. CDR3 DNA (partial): TGTGCCAGCAGTGCACAGGGTTCGGAAAAA. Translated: CASSAQGSEK. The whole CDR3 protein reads CASSAQGSEKLFF.

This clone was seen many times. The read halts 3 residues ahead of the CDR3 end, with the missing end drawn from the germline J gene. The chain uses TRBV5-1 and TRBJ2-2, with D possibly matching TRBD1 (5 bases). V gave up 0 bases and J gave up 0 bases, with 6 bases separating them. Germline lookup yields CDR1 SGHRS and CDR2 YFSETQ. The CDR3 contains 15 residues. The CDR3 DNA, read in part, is TGCGCCAGCAGCTTGGACAGGACGAACACCGGGGAG. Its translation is CASSLDRTNTGE. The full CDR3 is CASSLDRTNTGELFF.

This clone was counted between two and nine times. The CDR3 DNA, read in part, is TGCGCCAGCAGCTTGGACCAGGGTGACTATGGC. Its protein is CASSLDQGDYG. The whole CDR3 sequence reads CASSLDQGDYGYTF. The genes are TRBV5-1 and TRBJ1-2; D is perhaps TRBD1 (5 bases). Coverage ceases 3 residues before the CDR3 finishes, and the germline J gene fills in the end. Per germline, CDR1 SGHRS and CDR2 YFSETQ. There are 14 residues in the CDR3. V lost 0 bases and J 3 bases, leaving 9 bases between the germline ends.